Listed below are T cell receptor beta chains from one sample, sequenced in a study of cytomegalovirus exposure and HLA in healthy donors. Sequencing used immunoSEQ multiplex PCR; TCRdb keeps in-frame clones, though not all of them. The sample has 180,000 or so clones, around 70% seen once. Sequencing used PBMCs. The source of these receptors is a male donor in good health and CMV-seronegative. Each CDR3 is given with its conserved first and last residue. D genes are given only for firm matches. Clone size is stated in some rows and not others, as once, few, many or a class when expanded.

clone_size j_call d_call v_call cdr3_aa cdr3_nt
once TRBJ2-5 TRBD1 TRBV14 CASSQDRGTVQETQYF TGTGCCAGCAGCCAAGATAGGGGGACAGTCCAAGAGACCCAGTACTTC
NA TRBJ2-7 TRBD2 TRBV30 CAWSSLAGASYEQYF TGTGCCTGGAGTTCCTTAGCGGGAGCCTCCTACGAGCAGTACTTC
NA TRBJ1-3 NA TRBV18 CASSPQDRSGNTIYF TGTGCCAGCTCACCTCAGGACAGATCTGGAAACACCATATATTTT
NA TRBJ1-3 NA TRBV30 CAWSGQAGNTIYF TGTGCCTGGAGTGGGCAAGCGGGAAACACCATATATTTT
NA TRBJ1-5 TRBD1 TRBV18 CASSPGTDQPQHF TGTGCCAGCTCACCCGGGACAGATCAGCCCCAGCATTTT
NA TRBJ2-1 TRBD2 TRBV6-5 CASSAGLAGGDEQFF TGTGCCAGCAGTGCAGGACTAGCGGGAGGCGATGAGCAGTTCTTC
NA TRBJ1-5 TRBD1 TRBV4-1 CASSQEEHRGHQPQHF TGCGCCAGCAGCCAAGAAGAACACAGGGGGCATCAGCCCCAGCATTTT
NA TRBJ2-2 NA TRBV5-6 CASSLGLASSRTGELFF TGTGCCAGCAGCTTGGGATTGGCTAGCTCTCGCACCGGGGAGCTGTTTTTT
few TRBJ2-3 NA TRBV7-2 CASSSPLRLQSSTDTQYF TGTGCCAGCAGCTCCCCTTTAAGATTACAATCTAGCACAGATACGCAGTATTTT
NA TRBJ2-3 TRBD2 TRBV28 CASSLRLAGVRGEDTDTQYF TGTGCCAGCAGTTTAAGACTAGCGGGAGTAAGGGGGGAAGACACAGATACGCAGTATTTT
NA TRBJ2-2 NA TRBV4-2 CASSQEARAGFTGELFF TGTGCCAGCAGCCAAGAGGCCAGGGCGGGGTTCACCGGGGAGCTGTTTTTT
NA TRBJ2-7 NA TRBV19 CASSIGRPGQLLDEQYF TGTGCCAGTAGTATCGGGCGACCGGGACAACTATTGGACGAGCAGTACTTC
NA TRBJ1-5 TRBD1 TRBV7-9 CSSSPISGQGPLQPQHF TGTTCCAGCAGCCCAATCTCCGGACAGGGCCCTCTCCAGCCCCAGCATTTT
NA TRBJ1-5 NA TRBV28 CASSRDTSNQPQHF TGTGCCAGCAGCCGAGACACTAGCAATCAGCCCCAGCATTTT
few TRBJ2-7 TRBD2 TRBV9 CASSLTSGPGEQYF TGTGCCAGCAGCCTGACTAGCGGCCCAGGGGAGCAGTACTTC
NA TRBJ2-7 NA TRBV10-2 CASTTEVGQYF TGCGCCAGCACTACCGAGGTGGGTCAGTACTTC
once TRBJ1-5 NA TRBV30 CAWSPGHPKPQHF TGTGCCTGGAGCCCGGGTCATCCGAAGCCCCAGCATTTT
NA TRBJ2-1 NA TRBV6-5 CASSYGHLSSYNEQFF TGTGCCAGCAGTTACGGGCACCTAAGCTCCTACAATGAGCAGTTCTTC
NA TRBJ2-1 NA TRBV4-1 CASSQDSSLARSYNEQFF TGCGCCAGCAGCCAGGATTCCTCCCTAGCACGATCCTACAATGAGCAGTTCTTC
NA TRBJ2-1 NA TRBV27 CASSLSTGNEQFF TGTGCCAGCAGTTTATCCACAGGCAATGAGCAGTTCTTC
NA TRBJ1-2 NA TRBV30 CAWRIDKHKGYTF TGTGCCTGGAGAATCGACAAACACAAAGGCTACACCTTC
NA TRBJ1-1 NA TRBV18 CASSPLNTEAFF TGTGCCAGCTCACCCCTAAACACTGAAGCTTTCTTT
NA TRBJ1-6 NA TRBV6-5 CASSYEAGPHSPLHF TGTGCCAGCAGTTACGAGGCAGGGCCCCACTCACCCCTCCACTTT
NA TRBJ1-4 TRBD1 TRBV7-2 CASRHGQGFNEKLFF TGTGCCAGCAGACATGGACAGGGATTTAACGAAAAACTGTTTTTT
NA TRBJ1-1 NA TRBV11-2 CASSLARDITEAFF TGTGCCAGCAGCTTAGCTCGGGACATCACTGAAGCTTTCTTT
NA TRBJ1-2 NA TRBV6-6 CASSPSEGYGYTF TGTGCCAGCAGTCCCTCAGAGGGCTATGGCTACACCTTC
NA TRBJ1-1 NA TRBV15 CATSRDLTERAFF TGTGCCACCAGCAGAGATTTAACAGAAAGAGCTTTCTTT
NA TRBJ2-1 NA TRBV9 CASSEQGLSYNEQFF TGTGCCAGCAGCGAACAGGGTCTTTCCTACAATGAGCAGTTCTTC
once TRBJ1-2 TRBD1 TRBV6-5 CASSYSTGAGNYGYTF TGTGCCAGCAGTTACTCGACAGGGGCGGGAAACTATGGCTACACCTTC
NA TRBJ1-5 NA TRBV28 CASSFNRGNQPQHF TGTGCCAGCAGTTTTAATCGGGGCAATCAGCCCCAGCATTTT
NA TRBJ1-2 TRBD1 TRBV7-9 CSSSSPGQGARNGYTF TGTTCCAGCAGCTCTCCTGGGCAGGGGGCAAGAAATGGCTACACCTTC
NA TRBJ1-1 NA TRBV30 CAWSVQENTEAFF TGTGCCTGGAGTGTCCAGGAGAACACTGAAGCTTTCTTT
NA TRBJ2-1 NA TRBV27 CASSLSAPGYYNEQFF TGTGCCAGCAGTTTATCGGCCCCAGGGTATTACAATGAGCAGTTCTTC
few TRBJ1-5 TRBD1 TRBV5-6 CASSLKGTGGFSNQPQHF TGTGCCAGCAGCTTGAAAGGGACAGGGGGCTTTAGCAATCAGCCCCAGCATTTT
NA TRBJ1-4 NA TRBV10-3 CAISPQAQPTNEKLFF TGTGCCATCAGTCCTCAGGCCCAGCCAACTAATGAAAAACTGTTTTTT
NA TRBJ1-5 NA TRBV2 CASRRDINQPQHF TGTGCCAGCAGGAGGGATATTAATCAGCCCCAGCATTTT
few TRBJ2-3 NA TRBV27 CASRPGASTDTQYF TGTGCCAGCAGGCCGGGAGCTAGCACAGATACGCAGTATTTT
NA TRBJ2-7 TRBD2 TRBV19 CASRGTSGTAYEQYF TGTGCCAGTAGGGGGACTAGCGGAACCGCCTACGAGCAGTACTTC
NA TRBJ1-5 NA TRBV4-3 CASSQEGQSSQPQHF TGCGCCAGCAGCCAAGAAGGACAGTCGAGTCAGCCCCAGCATTTT
few TRBJ2-1 NA TRBV19 CASSLQMYNEQFF TGTGCCAGTAGTTTACAGATGTACAATGAGCAGTTCTTC
few TRBJ1-3 NA TRBV11-2 CASSLTDSGNTIYF TGTGCCAGCAGCTTAACAGACTCTGGAAACACCATATATTTT
NA TRBJ2-1 TRBD2 TRBV6-5 CAAGFSGRAPEQFF TGTGCCGCGGGCTTTAGCGGGAGGGCTCCTGAGCAGTTCTTC
once TRBJ1-2 TRBD1 TRBV5-1 CASREGASNYGYTF TGCGCCTCCCGGGAGGGGGCGTCCAACTATGGCTACACCTTC
NA TRBJ1-5 NA TRBV19 CASHPRGGASNQPQHF TGTGCCAGTCATCCCCGGGGGGGGGCAAGCAATCAGCCCCAGCATTTT
few TRBJ2-6 NA TRBV30 CAWSVSLGWSSGANVLTF TGTGCCTGGAGTGTTAGCCTCGGGTGGAGCTCTGGGGCCAACGTCCTGACTTTC
few TRBJ1-2 NA TRBV6-1 CASSEESGIYGYTF TGTGCCAGCAGTGAAGAATCGGGTATCTATGGCTACACCTTC
NA TRBJ2-1 NA TRBV27 CASSFLSPYNEQFF TGTGCCAGCAGTTTTCTTAGCCCCTACAATGAGCAGTTCTTC
NA TRBJ1-1 NA TRBV10-3 CAISVQGNTEAFF TGTGCCATCAGTGTGCAGGGGAACACTGAAGCTTTCTTT